This T cell receptor beta chain stems from a study of T cell responses to AZD1222 COVID-19 vaccine. Study results and caveats: Vaccination with two AZD1222 doses was followed by a rise in Spike-specific TCR breadth and depth.

This clone was recorded once. Its antigen is not identified. Sequencing was performed with immunoSEQ multiplex PCR; in TCRdb, only in-frame clones are kept and a portion is missing. The sample shows approximately 150,000 clones, roughly 92% of them seen only once. The CDR3 totals 15 residues. Germline V gene sequence: CDR1 SQVTM, CDR2 ANQGSEA. V shed 6 bases and J 4 bases; nucleotides not matched to a gene: 12. The V call is TRBV29-1, the J call TRBJ1-1; 9 nucleotides agree with TRBD1. This receptor was identified in an adult who received the AZD1222 COVID-19 vaccine. The specimen was peripheral blood, collected 28 days after the second AZD1222 dose. The CDR3 nucleotides are TGCAGCGTGAGTCCCGGGACAGGGTGGCTCACTGAAGCTTTCTTT. Translated: CSVSPGTGWLTEAFF.